This TCR beta chain appears in the sequencing data of a study of OX40 agonist ivuxolimab in advanced cancers. Study-wide results and caveats: Also showing low normalized T-cell clonal expansion were some of the nonresponders.

Turning to this clone: No antigen is known for it.

TCRdb's table, derived via immunoSEQ multiplex PCR, lists solely in-frame clones and lacks some. The repertoire holds about 74,000 clones, with over 80% as singletons. J was trimmed by 3 bases and V by 6 bases; bases with no gene match: 2. The CDR3 is made up of 14 amino acids. Per germline, CDR1 LNHDA and CDR2 SQIVND (reference sequence). Sample: CD4+ or CD8+ T cells sorted from blood, taken in a trial of the OX40 agonist ivuxolimab. The chain has TRBV19 and TRBJ2-3; TRBD2 matches 11 bases. The clonotype comes from an adult with an advanced solid tumor such as melanoma, head and neck, liver or kidney cancer. The CDR3 reads CASRRLAGTDTQYF. CDR3 coding DNA: TGTGCCAGTAGGAGACTAGCGGGGACAGATACGCAGTATTTT.